Below are 17 T cell receptor beta chains sequenced from a single sample in a study of blood T cell repertoires in COVID-19. Profiled with immunoSEQ multiplex PCR; TCRdb holds only in-frame clones, not every one. The profile shows about 190,000 clones, 70% to 85% of them singletons. What was sequenced was PBMCs or T cells enriched from blood (not recorded which). These receptors were taken from a woman in her 30s who had recovered from COVID-19.

The rearrangement uses TRBV15 and TRBJ1-1, with TRBD1 as a possible D gene (6 bases). CDR3 length: 14 residues. Per germline, CDR1 LNHNV and CDR2 YYDKDF (reference sequence). V shed 4 bases and J shed 5 bases, with 14 bases lying between them. CDR3 bases: TGTGCCACCAGCATCACAGGGAAAGGAACTGAAGCTTTCTTT. Translated, it gives CATSITGKGTEAFF.

The chain combines TRBV5-1 with TRBJ1-4; tentatively, D is TRBD1 (6 bases). CDR1 and CDR2 (germline): SGHRS, YFSETQ. V lost 4 bases and J lost 7, with 29 bases in between. The CDR3 runs 19 residues. CDR3 coding DNA: TGCGCCAGCAGCCCGGAAACAGCCGGGACATTTTCGATTGGTGAAAAACTGTTTTTT. Translated, it gives CASSPETAGTFSIGEKLFF. The complete variable domain, with remaining parts taken from reference TRBV5-1 and TRBJ1-4, reads KAGVTQTPRYLIKTRGQQVTLSCSPISGHRSVSWYQQTPGQGLQFLFEYFSETQRNKGNFPGRFSGRQFSNSRSEMNVSTLELGDSALYLCASSPETAGTFSIGEKLFFGSGTQLSVL.

The chain employs TRBV12-3 or TRBV12-4 and TRBJ1-3; D is possibly TRBD1 (5 bases). The CDR3 loop spans 13 amino acids. V dropped 5 bases and J dropped 4 bases, with 9 bases sitting between them. The CDR3 coding sequence is TGTGCCAGCAGTATAAGACAGGGAAACACCATATATTTT. This codes for CASSIRQGNTIYF.

J is TRBJ1-1 and V is TRBV27; tentative D call: TRBD1 (5 bases). The germline V gene has CDR1 MNHEY and CDR2 SMNVEV (reference sequence). Trimming took 5 bases from V and 6 from J, leaving 16 bases between them. CDR3 length: 14 amino acids. The CDR3 sequence is CASSLTRVIPEAFF. As DNA, the CDR3 is TGTGCCAGCAGTCTAACCAGGGTGATCCCTGAAGCTTTCTTT.

The genes are TRBV16 and TRBJ1-1; D ambiguous. Germline CDR1 KGHSY, CDR2 FQNENV. The CDR3 spans 13 residues. Trimming stripped 2 bases from V and 4 bases from J, with 8 bases between. CDR3 nucleotide sequence: TGTGCCAGCAGCCAAGGGAGATCCACTGAAGCTTTCTTT. Its protein product is CASSQGRSTEAFF.

The chain employs TRBV7-2 and TRBJ2-5, with D possibly matching TRBD2 (6 bases). Germline V CDR1 and CDR2: SGHTA, FQGNSA. The V gene lost 3 bases and the J gene lost 3 bases, with 11 bases spanning the gap. The CDR3 length is 14 residues. The CDR3 DNA follows: TGTGCCAGCAGCTTTCGGGACTCTAAAGAGACCCAGTACTTC. Its translation: CASSFRDSKETQYF.

This clone is a singleton in its sample. The J gene is TRBJ1-5, the V gene TRBV30; D ambiguous. The CDR3 sequence is 14 residues long. The germline V gene encodes CDR1 GTSNPN and CDR2 SVGIG (reference sequence). Trimming took off 2 bases at V and 4 bases at J, with 12 bases between the two ends. The CDR3 sequence: CAWSSGNLNQPQHF. As DNA, the CDR3 is TGTGCCTGGAGTTCGGGGAACTTGAATCAGCCCCAGCATTTT.

This clone was detected only once. The J gene is TRBJ2-3, the V gene TRBV19; 7 bases fit TRBD1. The CDR3 consists of 15 residues. Looked up from germline, CDR1 is LNHDA and CDR2 is SQIVND (reference sequence). V lost 5 bases to trimming and J lost 3 bases; unmatched junction nucleotides: 8. Here the CDR3 reads CASSVGQVRTDTQYF. The CDR3 nucleotides read TGTGCCAGTAGTGTAGGACAGGTTAGGACAGATACGCAGTATTTT.

This chain links TRBV6-5 with TRBJ1-5; the D gene is possibly TRBD1 (6 bases). CDR1 and CDR2 from the germline V gene are MNHEY and SVGAGI. V dropped 6 bases and J dropped 5 bases, with 17 bases sitting between them. The CDR3 is made up of 15 amino acids. For the CDR3, the DNA is TGTGCCAGCAGCCCAGCCACAGGGAACGATCAGCCCCAGCATTTT. It specifies CASSPATGNDQPQHF.

V gene TRBV4-1 combines with J gene TRBJ1-6, with 11 bases lining up with TRBD1. There are 17 residues in the CDR3. CDR1 and CDR2 (germline): MGHRA, YSYEKL. With 0 bases clipped from V and 6 bases from J, the junction kept 4 bases outside the gene matches. CDR3 sequence: CASSQDRDRGSNSPLHF. CDR3 in DNA: TGCGCCAGCAGCCAAGATAGGGACAGGGGGAGTAATTCACCCCTCCACTTT.

The V call is TRBV6-5, the J call TRBJ1-2, with D possibly matching TRBD1 (6 bases). Germline V lookup: CDR1 MNHEY, CDR2 SVGAGI. The CDR3 is 15 amino acids. Trimming took 5 bases from V and 5 from J, leaving 18 bases between them. As DNA, the CDR3 is TGTGCCAGCAGTAACCCTAGCGGGGGCCCGTATGGCTACACCTTC. The encoded protein is CASSNPSGGPYGYTF.

The chain combines TRBV30 with TRBJ2-7; weak D call: TRBD2 (6 bases). CDR3 length equals 15 residues. Germline assignment: CDR1 GTSNPN and CDR2 SVGIG (reference sequence). V was cut by 1 base and J by 3 bases, with 16 bases left in between. The CDR3 DNA reads as TGTGCCTGGAGTGAGGGGACCGGGAGCTTCTACGAGCAGTACTTC. Protein: CAWSEGTGSFYEQYF.

This clone was found once. This chain links TRBV18 with TRBJ2-4; TRBD1 agrees at 11 bases. The CDR3 is 16 residues long. CDR1 and CDR2 from the germline V gene are KGHSH and LQKENI. V lost 4 bases and J lost 7; bases outside the gene matches: 9. CDR3 amino acids: CASSLTGTGGANIQYF. As DNA, the CDR3 is TGTGCCAGCTCACTTACCGGGACAGGGGGTGCGAACATTCAGTACTTC.

This chain links TRBV28 with TRBJ2-3; 8 nucleotides agree with TRBD1. J was trimmed by 2 bases and V by 2 bases; bases with no gene match: 3. Germline V lookup: CDR1 MDHEN, CDR2 SYDVKM. The CDR3 has 15 residues. In DNA form, the CDR3 reads TGTGCCAGCAGTTTAAGGGACAGGCTCACAGATACGCAGTATTTT. Its protein is CASSLRDRLTDTQYF.

V usage is TRBV7-9 and J usage is TRBJ2-3; 8 nucleotides align to TRBD2. The germline gives CDR1 SEHNR, CDR2 FQNEAQ (reference sequence). The CDR3 sequence is 14 residues long. The J segment lost 3 bases and the V segment lost 7 bases, leaving 6 bases of the junction unmatched. This CDR3 is CASTGTSLTDTQYF. Here the CDR3 DNA reads TGTGCCAGCACCGGGACTAGTTTAACAGATACGCAGTATTTT.

The chain uses TRBV18 and TRBJ1-5, with 10 bases identical to TRBD1. The CDR3 contains 15 residues. The germline V gene has CDR1 KGHSH and CDR2 LQKENI. V lost 3 bases, J lost 7 bases, and 6 bases stayed unmatched. CDR3 region: CASSPQGTGVQPQHF. The CDR3 DNA reads as TGTGCCAGCTCACCTCAAGGGACAGGGGTACAGCCCCAGCATTTT.

The chain has TRBV5-1 and TRBJ2-4; TRBD2 matches at 10 bases. CDR1 is SGHRS and CDR2 is YFSETQ in the germline V gene. This CDR3 is 15 amino acids long. The junction had 6 bases not matched to a gene; V was cut back by 0 bases and J by 9 bases. CDR3 in amino acids: CASSLGSGRASIQYF. The DNA of the CDR3 is TGCGCCAGCAGCTTGGGGAGCGGGAGGGCCAGCATTCAGTACTTC.